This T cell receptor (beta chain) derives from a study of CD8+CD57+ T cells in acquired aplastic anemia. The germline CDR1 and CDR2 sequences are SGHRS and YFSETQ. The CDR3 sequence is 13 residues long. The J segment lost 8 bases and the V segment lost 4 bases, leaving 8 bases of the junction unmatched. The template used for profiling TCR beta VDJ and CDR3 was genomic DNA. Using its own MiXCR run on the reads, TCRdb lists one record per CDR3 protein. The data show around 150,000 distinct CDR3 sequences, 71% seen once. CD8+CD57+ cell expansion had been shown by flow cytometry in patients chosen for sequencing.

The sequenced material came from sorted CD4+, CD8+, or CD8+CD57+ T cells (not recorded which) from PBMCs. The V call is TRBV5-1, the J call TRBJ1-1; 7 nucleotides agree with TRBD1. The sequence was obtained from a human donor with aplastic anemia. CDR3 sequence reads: CASSLGQGVEAFF. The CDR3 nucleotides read TGCGCCAGCAGCCTGGGTCAGGGGGTGGAAGCTTTCTTT.